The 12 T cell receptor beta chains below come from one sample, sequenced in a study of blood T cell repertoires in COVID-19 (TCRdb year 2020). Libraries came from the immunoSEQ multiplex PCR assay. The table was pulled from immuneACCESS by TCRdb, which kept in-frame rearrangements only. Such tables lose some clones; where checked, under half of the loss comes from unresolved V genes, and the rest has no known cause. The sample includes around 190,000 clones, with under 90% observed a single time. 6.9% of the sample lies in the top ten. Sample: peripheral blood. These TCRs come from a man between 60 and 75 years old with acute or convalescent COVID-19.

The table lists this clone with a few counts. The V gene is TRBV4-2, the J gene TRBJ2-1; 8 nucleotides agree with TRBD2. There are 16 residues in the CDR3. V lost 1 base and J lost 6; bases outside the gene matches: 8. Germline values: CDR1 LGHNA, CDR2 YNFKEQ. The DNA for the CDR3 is TGTGCCAGCAGCCAAGTTCGCAGCGGGGGACTCAATGAGCAGTTCTTC. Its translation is CASSQVRSGGLNEQFF.

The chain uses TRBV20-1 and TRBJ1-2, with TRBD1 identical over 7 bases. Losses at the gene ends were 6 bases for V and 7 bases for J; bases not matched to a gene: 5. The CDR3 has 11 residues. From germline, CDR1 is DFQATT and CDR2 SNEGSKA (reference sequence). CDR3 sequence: CSATRTGGYTF. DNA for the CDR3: TGCAGTGCAACGCGGACAGGTGGCTACACCTTC.

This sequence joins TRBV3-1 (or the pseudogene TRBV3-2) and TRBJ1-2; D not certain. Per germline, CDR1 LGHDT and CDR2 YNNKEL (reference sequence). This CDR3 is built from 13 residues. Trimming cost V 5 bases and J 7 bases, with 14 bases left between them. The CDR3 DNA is TGTGCCAGCAGCTCCTACCGGGCGGGTGGCTACACCTTC. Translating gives CASSSYRAGGYTF.

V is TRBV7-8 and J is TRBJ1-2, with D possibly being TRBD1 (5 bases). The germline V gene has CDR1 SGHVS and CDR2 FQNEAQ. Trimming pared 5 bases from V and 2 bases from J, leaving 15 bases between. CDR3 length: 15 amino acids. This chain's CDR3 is CASSPGGIENYGYTF. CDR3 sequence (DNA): TGTGCCAGCAGCCCCGGGGGGATAGAAAACTATGGCTACACCTTC.

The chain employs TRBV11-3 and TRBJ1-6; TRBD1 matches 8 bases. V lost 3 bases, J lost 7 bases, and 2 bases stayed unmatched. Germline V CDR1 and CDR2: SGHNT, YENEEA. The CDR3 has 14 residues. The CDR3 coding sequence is TGTGCCAGCAGCTTGGGACAGGCAAATTCACCCCTCCACTTT. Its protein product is CASSLGQANSPLHF.

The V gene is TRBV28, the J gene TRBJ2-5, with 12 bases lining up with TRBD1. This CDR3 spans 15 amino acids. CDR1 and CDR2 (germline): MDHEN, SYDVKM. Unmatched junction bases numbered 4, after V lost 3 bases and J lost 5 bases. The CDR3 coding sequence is TGTGCCAGCAGTTTGGGGACAGGGGGCAGGGAGACCCAGTACTTC. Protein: CASSLGTGGRETQYF.

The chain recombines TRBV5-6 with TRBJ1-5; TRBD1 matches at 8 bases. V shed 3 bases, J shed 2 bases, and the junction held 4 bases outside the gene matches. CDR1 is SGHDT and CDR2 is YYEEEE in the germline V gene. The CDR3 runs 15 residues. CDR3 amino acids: CASSWGQARNQPQHF. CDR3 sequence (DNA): TGTGCCAGCAGCTGGGGACAGGCACGCAATCAGCCCCAGCATTTT.

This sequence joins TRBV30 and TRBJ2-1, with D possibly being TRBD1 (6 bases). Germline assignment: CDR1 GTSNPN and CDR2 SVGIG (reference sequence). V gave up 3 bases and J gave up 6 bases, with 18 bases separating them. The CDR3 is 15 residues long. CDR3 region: CAWSLTGTTGNEQFF. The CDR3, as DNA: TGTGCCTGGAGCCTTACCGGGACAACGGGCAATGAGCAGTTCTTC.

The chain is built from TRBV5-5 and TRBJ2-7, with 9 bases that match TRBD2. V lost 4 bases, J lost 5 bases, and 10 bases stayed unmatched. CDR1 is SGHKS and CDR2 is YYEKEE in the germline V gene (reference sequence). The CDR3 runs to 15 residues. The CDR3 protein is CASSPHTSGWNEQYF. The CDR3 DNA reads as TGTGCCAGCAGCCCCCACACTAGCGGGTGGAACGAGCAGTACTTC.

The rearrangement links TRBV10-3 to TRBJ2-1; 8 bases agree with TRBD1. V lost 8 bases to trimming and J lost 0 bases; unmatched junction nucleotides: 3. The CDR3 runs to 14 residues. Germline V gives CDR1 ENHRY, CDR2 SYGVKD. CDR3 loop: CAIADRASYNEQFF. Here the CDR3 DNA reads TGTGCCATCGCGGACAGGGCCTCCTACAATGAGCAGTTCTTC.

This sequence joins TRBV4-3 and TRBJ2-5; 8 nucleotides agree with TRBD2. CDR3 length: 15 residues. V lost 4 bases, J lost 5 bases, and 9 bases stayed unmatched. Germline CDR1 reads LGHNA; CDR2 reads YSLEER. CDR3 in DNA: TGCGCCAGCAGCCGATCGGGACTAGGAGGGGAGACCCAGTACTTC. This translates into CASSRSGLGGETQYF.

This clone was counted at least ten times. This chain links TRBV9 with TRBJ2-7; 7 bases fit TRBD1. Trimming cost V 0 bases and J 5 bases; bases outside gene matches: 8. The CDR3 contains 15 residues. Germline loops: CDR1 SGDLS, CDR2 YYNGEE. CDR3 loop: CASSVGGGAGDEQYF. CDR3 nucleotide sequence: TGTGCCAGCAGCGTAGGAGGGGGCGCCGGTGACGAGCAGTACTTC.